Shown below are 29 T cell receptor beta chains from a single sample sequenced in a study of T cells in Graves' hyperthyroidism and ophthalmopathy. The source material, RNA transcripts, was used to amplify TCR beta CDR3 regions. A first-round RT-PCR of the TCR CDR3 used the HTBI primer set. TCRdb called the multiplex PCR reads again in MiXCR, with one record for every CDR3 protein. The repertoire includes about 52,000 distinct CDR3 sequences, around half of them detected once, and about a tenth sits in the top ten. The sequenced material came from blood. These receptor sequences come from a woman between 45 and 65 years old with Graves' ophthalmopathy.

The gene calls are TRBV2 and TRBJ1-5; 10 bases line up with TRBD1. V shed 5 bases and J 11 bases; nucleotides not matched to a gene: 9. The CDR3 loop spans 14 amino acids. Germline assignment: CDR1 SNHLY and CDR2 FYNNEI. The CDR3, as DNA: TGTGCCAGCAGTAGGACAGGGGGGGGAGAGACCCAGCATTTT. Encoded protein: CASSRTGGGETQHF.

This clonotype was seen many times. The gene calls are TRBV6-6 and TRBJ2-7; D remains ambiguous. V shed 2 bases and J shed 2 bases, with 13 bases lying between them. From germline, CDR1 is MNHNY and CDR2 SVGAGI (reference sequence). CDR3 length: 15 residues. The CDR3 reads CASSYLSGGAYEQYF. For the CDR3, the DNA is TGTGCCAGCAGTTACCTCTCAGGCGGCGCCTACGAGCAGTACTTC.

In this sample, this clonotype turned up many times. This sequence joins TRBV7-9 and TRBJ1-4; D is possibly TRBD1 (5 bases). V lost 2 bases and J lost 6, with 16 bases in between. There are 16 residues in the CDR3. Germline values: CDR1 SEHNR, CDR2 FQNEAQ (reference sequence). CDR3 nucleotide sequence: TGTGCCAGCAGCTTAACCTCCGGGACGGGAGATGAAAAACTGTTTTTT. It encodes CASSLTSGTGDEKLFF.

The genes are TRBV20-1 and TRBJ2-7, with 7 bases identical to TRBD1. V lost 4 bases and J lost 10; bases outside the gene matches: 7. The germline gives CDR1 DFQATT, CDR2 SNEGSKA (reference sequence). The length of the CDR3 is 11 residues. In DNA form, the CDR3 reads TGCAGTGCTAATAGGGACAGCTTCCAGTACTTC. This sequence encodes CSANRDSFQYF.

This clonotype was seen ten or more times. The chain uses TRBV6-1 and TRBJ1-1; D is undetermined. From germline, CDR1 is MNHNS and CDR2 SASEGT. V was cut by 6 bases and J by 5 bases, with 16 bases left in between. The CDR3 covers 14 residues. CDR3: CASRKERGRTEAFF. The CDR3 DNA reads TGTGCCAGCAGGAAGGAACGGGGAAGGACTGAAGCTTTCTTT.

V and J are TRBV4-2 and TRBJ2-1, with 12 bases matching TRBD2. This CDR3 comprises 15 residues. Germline lookup yields CDR1 LGHNA and CDR2 YNFKEQ. V dropped 1 base and J dropped 12; count of bases not matched to a gene: 7. The CDR3 DNA follows: TGTGCCAGCAGCCAAGCTAGCGGGGGGGCAGATACGCAGTTCTTC. Residues: CASSQASGGADTQFF.

As DNA, the CDR3 is TGTGCCAGCAGCTCCTCACAGCGGGGGGCCGGGGAGCTGTTTTTT. It encodes CASSSSQRGAGELFF. V gene TRBV13 combines with J gene TRBJ2-2; 9 bases align to TRBD2. The CDR3 has 15 residues. The V and J ends lost 4 bases and 6 bases, in that order; junction bases with no gene match: 6. CDR1 is PRHDT, CDR2 FYEKMQ, per germline (reference sequence).

In this sample, this clonotype turned up many times. The J gene is TRBJ2-1, the V gene TRBV7-8, with 9 bases identical to TRBD2. The CDR3 is made up of 18 amino acids. The V gene end was trimmed by 1 base and the J gene end by 9 bases; junction bases not matched to a gene: 16. CDR1 is SGHVS, CDR2 FQNEAQ, per germline. In nucleotides, the CDR3 is TGTGCCAGCAGCTTAGAGGGGCTAGCGGGGCTTCCCGGCGCTGAGCAGTTCTTC. Translated, it gives CASSLEGLAGLPGAEQFF.

This clonotype was counted only a few times. This may be a read error, as it is one base from a much larger clone. This sequence joins TRBV19 and TRBJ1-1, with 10 bases that match TRBD1. The J segment lost 5 bases and the V segment lost 4 bases, leaving 4 bases of the junction unmatched. Germline V CDR1 and CDR2: LNHDA, SQIVND (reference sequence). This CDR3 region has 14 residues. The CDR3 DNA reads as TGTGCCAGTAGTACTGGGACAGGGGTGACTGAAGCTTTCTTT. Its translation: CASSTGTGVTEAFF.

This clonotype was recorded at least ten times. The rearrangement joins TRBV7-3 to TRBJ2-1, with 10 bases that match TRBD2. J was trimmed by 7 bases and V by 5 bases; bases with no gene match: 5. The CDR3 sequence is 14 residues long. The germline V gene has CDR1 SGHTA and CDR2 FQGTGA. For the CDR3, the DNA is TGTGCCAGCAGCCGTAGCGGGAGGAAAAATGAGCAGTTCTTC. Amino acids: CASSRSGRKNEQFF.

This chain uses TRBV20-1 with TRBJ2-1; TRBD2 matches at 9 bases. V dropped 3 bases and J dropped 10; count of bases not matched to a gene: 10. Germline CDR1 DFQATT, CDR2 SNEGSKA (reference sequence). This CDR3 spans 14 amino acids. The CDR3 DNA sequence: TGCAGTGCTAGCGAACCGGGACTAGCAGAAGAGCAGTTCTTC. Protein sequence: CSASEPGLAEEQFF.

This clonotype showed up many times. The V and J genes are TRBV12-3 or TRBV12-4 and TRBJ1-6, with TRBD1 as a possible D gene (5 bases). This CDR3 is 12 amino acids long. V was clipped by 10 bases and J by 8 bases, with 12 bases between them. CDR3 DNA: TGTGCCACTGTCCGGGGCGATTCACCCCTCCACTTT. This sequence encodes CATVRGDSPLHF.

The chain links TRBV28 to TRBJ2-7; TRBD2 aligns across 8 bases. The CDR3 runs 18 residues. Germline trimming cut 3 bases from V and 3 bases from J; bases unmatched to any gene: 16. CDR1 and CDR2 from the germline V gene are MDHEN and SYDVKM. The CDR3 DNA reads TGTGCCAGCAGTTTTCCGGGACGGAGCGGGAGCAGCCTCTACGAGCAGTACTTC. It specifies CASSFPGRSGSSLYEQYF.

Concerning this clonotype: Compared with germline, one end of the junction differs, possibly owing to a read error. This sequence joins TRBV7-6 and TRBJ2-1; 7 nucleotides match TRBD2. CDR1 and CDR2 from the germline V gene are SGHVS and FNYEAQ. The CDR3 loop spans 13 amino acids. The CDR3 loop is CASSETSYNERSF. For the CDR3, the DNA is TGTGCCAGCAGCGAGACTAGCTACAATGAGCGGTCCTTC. Full variable domain (remainder filled in from reference TRBV7-6 and TRBJ2-1): GAGVSQSPRYKVTKRGQDVALRCDPISGHVSLYWYRQALGQGPEFLTYFNYEAQQDKSGLPNDRFSAERPEGSISTLTIQRTEQRDSAMYRCASSETSYNERSFGPGTRLTVL.

This clonotype was detected many times. The chain links TRBV4-1 to TRBJ2-1; 8 nucleotides agree with TRBD2. Germline V gene lookup returns CDR1 MGHRA and CDR2 YSYEKL. The CDR3 is 16 amino acids. With 3 bases clipped from V and 4 bases from J, the junction kept 8 bases outside the gene matches. CDR3 DNA sequence: TGCGCCAGCAGCCAGGGGGCGGGGGGCGCTTACAATGAGCAGTTCTTC. Protein: CASSQGAGGAYNEQFF.

In this sample, this clonotype turned up many times. The chain links TRBV6-1 to TRBJ1-1, with 8 bases fitting TRBD1. The CDR3 has 16 amino acids. In germline, CDR1 is MNHNS, CDR2 SASEGT. Trimming at V came to 4 bases and at J to 0 bases, leaving 7 bases not matched to a gene. The CDR3 bases are TGTGCCAGCAGTGCCGCAGGGGGCAGGATGAACACTGAAGCTTTCTTT. Translating gives CASSAAGGRMNTEAFF.

The chain uses TRBV12-3 or TRBV12-4 and TRBJ2-3, with 7 bases identical to TRBD1. The CDR3 is 12 residues long. V trimming: 6 bases; J trimming: 6 bases; junction bases outside the gene matches: 3. The CDR3 loop reads CASSEGADTQYF. The DNA of the CDR3 is TGTGCCAGCAGCGAGGGGGCCGATACGCAGTATTTT.

Comment on this clonotype: Just one base apart from a much larger clone, this may be a read error. The CDR3 ends on some other residue instead of the conserved phenylalanine or tryptophan, so this is likely a read error. The CDR3 here is CASSLISGEQYL. Here the CDR3 DNA reads TGTGCCAGCAGTCTTATCAGTGGGGAGCAGTACCTC. The V gene is TRBV27, the J gene TRBJ2-7; D uncertain. Trimming cost V 5 bases and J 7 bases, with 12 bases left between them. Germline values: CDR1 MNHEY, CDR2 SMNVEV (reference sequence). CDR3 length: 12 amino acids.

This clonotype was recorded once. The rearrangement links TRBV2 to TRBJ1-2; 8 bases are a match to TRBD1. CDR3 size: 12 residues. Trimming at V came to 6 bases and at J to 7 bases, leaving 4 bases not matched to a gene. Germline CDR1 SNHLY, CDR2 FYNNEI. The CDR3 coding sequence is TGTGCCAGCAGAGCACAGGGGGGTGGCTACACCTTC. Amino acid sequence: CASRAQGGGYTF.

The gene calls are TRBV25-1 and TRBJ1-1, with 10 bases that match TRBD1. The V and J ends lost 6 bases and 6 bases, in that order; junction bases with no gene match: 10. Germline loops: CDR1 MGHDK, CDR2 SYGVNS. The CDR3 loop spans 15 amino acids. DNA of the CDR3: TGTGCCAGCAGAGACGGGACAGGGGAATTCTCTGAAGCTTTCTTT. Translating gives CASRDGTGEFSEAFF.

The chain employs TRBV20-1 and TRBJ1-2; 9 bases map to TRBD1. CDR3 size: 13 residues. V lost 3 bases and J lost 8; bases outside the gene matches: 7. In germline, CDR1 is DFQATT, CDR2 SNEGSKA (reference sequence). For the CDR3, the DNA is TGCAGTGCTAGCCGGGACAGGGCTCAGGGCTACACCTTC. It yields the protein CSASRDRAQGYTF.

The chain's CDR3 is CASSGLAGVTF. The CDR3 DNA reads TGTGCCAGCAGCGGATTGGCCGGGGTCACCTTC. The J gene is TRBJ1-2, the V gene TRBV9; D call uncertain. This CDR3 is 11 amino acids long. The V gene's germline CDR1 is SGDLS and CDR2 YYNGEE. Trimming left V 3 bases short and J 13 bases short, with 13 bases between.

Comments on this clonotype: A much bigger clone sits one base away, suggesting this may be a read error. The chain carries TRBV20-1 and TRBJ2-3; 8 bases are a match to TRBD1. The CDR3 loop spans 15 amino acids. The germline CDR1 and CDR2 sequences are DFQATT and SNEGSKA (reference sequence). This CDR3 is CSAVNGQGGTDTQCF. DNA for the CDR3: TGCAGTGCTGTCAACGGACAGGGCGGCACAGATACGCAGTGTTTT.

The chain is built from TRBV19 and TRBJ2-7; TRBD2 matches 8 bases. The germline V gene encodes CDR1 LNHDA and CDR2 SQIVND (reference sequence). The CDR3 contains 13 residues. Trimming cost V 8 bases and J 0 bases; bases outside gene matches: 3. CDR3 coding DNA: TGTGCCAGTTACGGGACTAGCTCCTACGAGCAGTACTTC. Its translation is CASYGTSSYEQYF.

As to this clonotype: Sequence at one end of the junction differs from germline and may be a read error. This sequence joins TRBV20-1 and TRBJ2-7, with TRBD2 matching over 8 bases. Germline V CDR1 and CDR2: DFQATT, SNEGSKA (reference sequence). The CDR3 length is 13 residues. In DNA, the CDR3 is TGCAGTGCTGAGCGGGGGAGGGCCGGGGAGCTGTACTTC. Its protein product is CSAERGRAGELYF.

This clonotype was picked up many times. The chain has TRBV20-1 and TRBJ1-5; tentative D call: TRBD1 (5 bases). The CDR3 is 16 amino acids. Per the germline V gene, CDR1 is DFQATT and CDR2 is SNEGSKA (reference sequence). Trimming took off 3 bases at V and 0 bases at J, with 15 bases between the two ends. In DNA, the CDR3 is TGCAGTGCTAGTGGTCCAGGGTCGGCTAGCAATCAGCCCCAGCATTTT. The encoded protein is CSASGPGSASNQPQHF.

This clonotype has at least ten counts. The chain carries TRBV7-9 and TRBJ2-7; perhaps D is TRBD1 or TRBD2 (5 bases each). The CDR3 totals 13 residues. CDR1 and CDR2 (germline): SEHNR, FQNEAQ (reference sequence). V lost 6 bases to trimming and J lost 2 bases, with 11 bases between them. CDR3 coding DNA: TGTGCCAGCAGGCCACCGGGACCCTACGAGCAGTACTTC. This codes for CASRPPGPYEQYF.

For this clonotype: Likely a read error: the CDR3 ends without its conserved phenylalanine or tryptophan. J is TRBJ1-4 and V is TRBV20-1; TRBD1 agrees at 7 bases. The CDR3 covers 14 residues. Germline V gene sequence: CDR1 DFQATT, CDR2 SNEGSKA (reference sequence). The CDR3 DNA follows: TGCAGTGCGATAGGGACAGCAACTAATGGAAAACTGTTTTTA. It codes for CSAIGTATNGKLFL.

This clonotype has at least ten counts. The rearrangement uses TRBV6-2 or TRBV6-3 and TRBJ2-7, with 7 bases aligning to TRBD2. With 3 bases clipped from V and 5 bases from J, the junction kept 7 bases outside the gene matches. Germline CDR1 reads MNHEY; CDR2 reads SVGEGT. This CDR3 is built from 14 residues. CDR3 sequence: CASSYGRERDEQYF. The CDR3 DNA reads as TGTGCCAGCAGTTATGGGCGGGAGCGCGACGAGCAGTACTTC.